Below, 15 T cell receptor beta chains from the same sample are listed, as sequenced in a study of CD8+CD57+ T cells in acquired aplastic anemia. CD8+CD57+ cell expansion had been shown by flow cytometry in patients chosen for sequencing. CDR3 and TCR beta VDJ profiling relied on genomic DNA as the template. MiXCR, applied by TCRdb to the reads, yields one record per CDR3 protein. The sample carries approximately 150,000 distinct CDR3 sequences, around half recorded once. Sequences were obtained from sorted CD4+, CD8+, or CD8+CD57+ T cells (not recorded which) from PBMCs. All receptors derive from a human donor with aplastic anemia.

This clonotype was seen only a few times. This rearrangement joins TRBV13 to TRBJ2-2; no reliable D call. V was cut by 1 base and J by 3 bases, with 6 bases left in between. The CDR3 is made up of 14 amino acids. Germline V gene sequence: CDR1 PRHDT, CDR2 FYEKMQ (reference sequence). This chain's CDR3 is CASSLVPDTGELFF. CDR3 nucleotide sequence: TGTGCCAGCAGCTTAGTTCCGGACACCGGGGAGCTGTTTTTT.

There are many counts of this clonotype. The chain uses TRBV6-1 and TRBJ2-3, with 12 bases lining up with TRBD2. The V and J ends lost 4 bases and 1 base, in that order; junction bases with no gene match: 3. The CDR3 length is 16 residues. Per germline, CDR1 MNHNS and CDR2 SASEGT. The CDR3 sequence: CASSARTSGGTDTQYF. The CDR3 coding sequence is TGTGCCAGCAGTGCCCGGACTAGCGGGGGCACAGATACGCAGTATTTT.

This sequence joins TRBV15 and TRBJ2-1; TRBD1 might be the D (6 bases). The CDR3 sequence is 16 residues long. Germline loops: CDR1 LNHNV, CDR2 YYDKDF (reference sequence). V gave up 0 bases and J gave up 7 bases, with 16 bases separating them. The CDR3 protein is CATSRDVGTTGNEQFF. Here the CDR3 DNA reads TGTGCCACCAGCAGAGATGTTGGAACGACAGGAAATGAGCAGTTCTTC. Combining the CDR3 with reference TRBV15 and TRBJ2-1 gives the whole variable domain DAMVIQNPRYQVTQFGKPVTLSCSQTLNHNVMYWYQQKSSQAPKLLFHYYDKDFNNEADTPDNFQSRRPNTSFCFLDIRSPGLGDTAMYLCATSRDVGTTGNEQFFGPGTRLTVL.

In its sample, this clonotype was seen a few times. The chain links TRBV5-4 to TRBJ2-7, with a possible D match to TRBD2 (6 bases). Germline CDR1 and CDR2: SGHNT and YYREEE (reference sequence). V lost 3 bases, J lost 2 bases, and 9 bases lay in between. The CDR3 runs 13 residues. The CDR3 nucleotides read TGTGCCAGCAGCTCAGGAGGGACCTACGAGCAGTACGTC. As protein: CASSSGGTYEQYV.

This clonotype is a singleton in its sample. V gene TRBV7-2 combines with J gene TRBJ1-2, with unresolved D. From germline, CDR1 is SGHTA and CDR2 FQGNSA. The CDR3 runs to 13 residues. V gave up 6 bases and J gave up 0 bases, with 8 bases separating them. The CDR3 DNA follows: TGTGCCAGCAGTTTCAATCCTAACTATGGCTACACCTTC. This gives the protein CASSFNPNYGYTF. The whole variable domain, filled in from reference TRBV7-2 and TRBJ1-2, reads GAGVSQSPSNKVTEKGKDVELRCDPISGHTALYWYRQSLGQGLEFLIYFQGNSAPDKSGLPSDRFSAERTGGSVSTLTIQRTQQEDSAVYLCASSFNPNYGYTFGSGTRLTVV.

This chain connects TRBV2 to TRBJ1-1; 10 bases agree with TRBD1. CDR1 and CDR2 from the germline V gene are SNHLY and FYNNEI. The CDR3 runs to 13 residues. V lost 7 bases and J lost 7; bases outside the gene matches: 6. This CDR3 is CASKPGQGNEAFF. Written as DNA, the CDR3 is TGTGCCAGCAAACCGGGACAGGGGAATGAAGCTTTCTTT.

This clonotype was recorded many times. This chain joins TRBV19 and TRBJ1-5; D unclear. Trimming shortened V by 4 bases and J by 0 bases, and 7 bases separated the two germline ends. The CDR3 contains 14 residues. Germline-derived CDR1 and CDR2 are LNHDA and SQIVND (reference sequence). The CDR3 region has the DNA TGTGCCAGTAGTAAGCCAAGTAGCAATCAGCCCCAGCATTTT. It yields the protein CASSKPSSNQPQHF.

As for this clonotype: One end of the junction fails to match germline, which may point to a read error. The chain links TRBV5-1 to TRBJ2-5, with D maybe TRBD1 (5 bases). Germline V gene lookup returns CDR1 SGHRS and CDR2 YFSETQ. This CDR3 is 14 amino acids long. CDR3 sequence: CASSLGQGKEAQYF. The CDR3, as DNA: TGCGCCAGCAGCTTGGGGCAGGGTAAAGAGGCCCAGTACTTC. The variable domain in full, with the rest retrieved from reference TRBV5-1 and TRBJ2-5, is KAGVTQTPRYLIKTRGQQVTLSCSPISGHRSVSWYQQTPGQGLQFLFEYFSETQRNKGNFPGRFSGRQFSNSRSEMNVSTLELGDSALYLCASSLGQGKEAQYFGPGTRLLVL.

This clonotype was counted ten times or more. The chain combines TRBV3-1 with TRBJ2-5, with D tentatively TRBD1 (5 bases). In germline, CDR1 is LGHDT, CDR2 YNNKEL (reference sequence). V was pared by 8 bases and J by 4 bases, with 11 bases between. The CDR3 consists of 12 residues. DNA of the CDR3: TGTGCCAGCTCCCGAAGGGGAGAGACCCAGTACTTC. It yields the protein CASSRRGETQYF.

This clonotype was seen ten or more times. The rearrangement links TRBV12-3 or TRBV12-4 to TRBJ1-4; D is unresolved. The CDR3 loop spans 12 amino acids. With 3 bases removed from V and 8 bases from J, the gap between germline ends came to 7 bases. CDR3: CASSFQVEKLFF. In DNA, the CDR3 is TGTGCCAGCAGTTTTCAGGTGGAAAAACTGTTTTTT.

This clonotype was counted ten times or more. The gene calls are TRBV30 and TRBJ2-5; perhaps TRBD2 as D (5 bases). Trimming left V 2 bases short and J 5 bases short, with 15 bases between. The CDR3 extends over 14 amino acids. Germline V lookup: CDR1 GTSNPN, CDR2 SVGIG (reference sequence). The CDR3 spells CAWSSSGKGETQYF. The CDR3 region has the DNA TGTGCCTGGAGTTCCAGCGGTAAAGGGGAGACCCAGTACTTC.

This clonotype was counted a few times. One end of the junction does not line up with germline, which may come from a read error. The chain is built from TRBV7-9 and TRBJ2-1; no clear D gene. This CDR3 comprises 12 residues. Germline-derived CDR1 and CDR2 are SEHNR and FQNEAQ (reference sequence). For the CDR3, the DNA is TGCGCCAGCAGCCGCAACGTGAATGAGCAGTTCTTC. As protein: CASSRNVNEQFF.

The gene calls are TRBV12-3 or TRBV12-4 and TRBJ1-2, with 7 positions matching TRBD1. CDR3 length equals 16 residues. After removal of 3 bases from V and 4 bases from J, the junction contained 11 bases not matched to a gene. This CDR3 is CASSLDALGGSYGYTF. The CDR3 nucleotides are TGTGCCAGCAGTTTGGACGCTCTAGGGGGCAGCTATGGCTACACCTTC.

The chain joins TRBV20-1 to TRBJ2-3; no clear D. Trimming shortened V by 1 base and J by 0 bases, and 17 bases separated the two germline ends. CDR1 is DFQATT and CDR2 is SNEGSKA in the germline V gene (reference sequence). This CDR3 is 17 amino acids long. CDR3 loop: CSARASEITLSTDTQYF. The CDR3 DNA sequence: TGCAGTGCTAGAGCTTCCGAGATCACACTTAGCACAGATACGCAGTATTTT.

The V and J genes are TRBV6-2 or TRBV6-3 and TRBJ1-1, with unresolved D. V shed 2 bases and J shed 8 bases, with 9 bases lying between them. CDR3 length: 12 amino acids. CDR1 MNHEY and CDR2 SVGEGT come from the germline V gene. The CDR3 bases are TGTGCCAGCAGTTACCCGGACTACGAAGCTTTCTTT. Protein: CASSYPDYEAFF.